This T cell receptor (beta chain) comes out of a study of blood T cells in healthy people across ages. The V gene end was trimmed by 8 bases and the J gene end by 4 bases; junction bases not matched to a gene: 8. The CDR3 is 15 amino acids. With a J-beta primer mix and a sample-barcoded 5' primer, a second PCR ran roughly 6 to 11 cycles. TCRdb analysed the 5' RACE reads with MiXCR anew, one entry per CDR3 protein. The sample contains more than 1.4 million distinct CDR3 sequences, 40% to 50% of which appear only once. The receptor was derived from a woman under 30 in good health. The gene calls are TRBV12-3 or TRBV12-4 and TRBJ2-3, with 11 bases identical to TRBD2. The sample was blood. CDR3 bases: TGTGCCAGCCGGGGGCTAGCGGGAGGTGCAGATACGCAGTATTTT. Protein: CASRGLAGGADTQYF.